This passage covers 12 T cell receptor beta chains from one sample sequenced in a study of CD8+ T cells in alopecia areata. The sequencing template was cDNA reverse transcribed from extracted RNA. Data came from immunoSEQ multiplex PCR; TCRdb stores just in-frame clones and leaves some out. The profile shows approximately 120,000 clones, roughly 55% of them singletons. Treatment denoted: oral pan-JAK inhibitor, 5-10 mg twice daily. The material sequenced was CD4+ T cells sorted from blood, taken at week 4, from a patient treated with tofacitinib. The receptors shown here come from a human donor with alopecia areata.

This chain uses TRBV7-9 with TRBJ2-7; D ambiguous. This CDR3 is 11 amino acids long. Trimming removed 6 bases at V and 3 bases at J, with 6 bases between. Germline lookup yields CDR1 SEHNR and CDR2 FQNEAQ (reference sequence). In DNA, the CDR3 is TGTGCCAGCAGTCCCCTCTACGAGCAGTACTTC. Translation: CASSPLYEQYF. The full variable domain, completed using reference TRBV7-9 and TRBJ2-7, is DTGVSQNPRHKITKRGQNVTFRCDPISEHNRLYWYRQTLGQGPEFLTYFQNEAQLEKSRLLSDRFSAERPKGSFSTLEIQRTEQGDSAMYLCASSPLYEQYFGPGTRLTVT.

This clone showed up just a few times. The chain recombines TRBV7-2 with TRBJ2-3, with D uncertain. Trimming stripped 7 bases from V and 6 bases from J, with 14 bases between. The CDR3 has 13 amino acids. Germline V gene data show CDR1 as SGHTA and CDR2 as FQGNSA. The CDR3 here is CASTRAGKDTQYF. In DNA, the CDR3 is TGTGCCAGCACCCGAGCTGGAAAGGATACGCAGTATTTT.

This clone was counted only a few times. This rearrangement joins TRBV5-6 to TRBJ1-6; 9 bases align to TRBD1. Trimming cost V 4 bases and J 8 bases; bases outside gene matches: 10. In germline, CDR1 is SGHDT, CDR2 YYEEEE. The CDR3 sequence is 16 residues long. The CDR3 protein is CASSPGQGYVYSPLHF. The CDR3 DNA sequence: TGTGCCAGCAGCCCGGGACAGGGCTACGTATATTCACCCCTCCACTTT.

In this sample, this clone turned up a few times. The rearrangement links TRBV19 to TRBJ1-5, with D perhaps matching TRBD1 (5 bases). CDR1 is LNHDA, CDR2 SQIVND, per germline (reference sequence). There are 14 residues in the CDR3. V dropped 3 bases and J dropped 1 base, with 7 bases sitting between them. The DNA of the CDR3 is TGTGCCAGTAGTATGGGGGGGAGCAATCAGCCCCAGCATTTT. Its protein is CASSMGGSNQPQHF.

CDR3 DNA: TGTGCTAGTACCCTGACTTGGCTAGCGGGCCTTGAGACCCAGTACTTC. The encoded protein is CASTLTWLAGLETQYF. The V gene is TRBV12-5, the J gene TRBJ2-5, with 8 bases fitting TRBD2. Germline CDR1 reads LGHNT; CDR2 reads FRNRAP. V lost 8 bases, J lost 5 bases, and 16 bases stayed unmatched. CDR3 length: 16 residues.

The chain employs TRBV9 and TRBJ2-1; D remains unclear. The CDR3 spans 13 residues. In germline, CDR1 is SGDLS, CDR2 YYNGEE. Trimming cost V 3 bases and J 5 bases, with 9 bases left between them. The CDR3 sequence: CASSADRHNEQFF. In nucleotides, the CDR3 is TGTGCCAGCAGCGCCGATCGCCACAATGAGCAGTTCTTC.

This clone was seen a few times. This sequence joins TRBV7-4 and TRBJ2-5; TRBD2 agrees at 12 bases. The CDR3 is 16 residues long. From germline, CDR1 is SGHVT and CDR2 SQSDAQ. V lost 5 bases to trimming and J lost 5 bases; unmatched junction nucleotides: 9. CDR3 nucleotide sequence: TGTGCCAGCAGCACGCGGACTAGCGGGGCAGGGGAGACCCAGTACTTC. Its protein product is CASSTRTSGAGETQYF.

V usage is TRBV15 and J usage is TRBJ1-2; D perhaps matches TRBD1 (6 bases). This CDR3 contains 15 residues. CDR1 is LNHNV and CDR2 is YYDKDF in the germline V gene (reference sequence). V lost 1 base to trimming and J lost 4 bases, with 13 bases between them. CDR3 amino acids: CATSRGRTGSYGYTF. CDR3 nucleotide sequence: TGTGCCACCAGCAGAGGAAGAACAGGGAGCTATGGCTACACCTTC.

The chain is built from TRBV30 and TRBJ1-5; D is ambiguous. Trimming cost V 4 bases and J 7 bases, with 14 bases left between them. Germline V gene data show CDR1 as GTSNPN and CDR2 as SVGIG (reference sequence). The CDR3 runs 13 residues. In nucleotides, the CDR3 is TGTGCCTGGACGGGCGCAGGTGGACAGCCCCAGCATTTT. It yields the protein CAWTGAGGQPQHF. Combining the CDR3 with reference TRBV30 and TRBJ1-5 gives the whole variable domain SQTIHQWPATLVQPVGSPLSLECTVEGTSNPNLYWYRQAAGRGLQLLFYSVGIGQISSEVPQNLSASRPQDRQFILSSKKLLLSDSGFYLCAWTGAGGQPQHFGDGTRLSIL.

The chain joins TRBV28 to TRBJ2-7, with D perhaps TRBD1 (5 bases). Looked up from germline, CDR1 is MDHEN and CDR2 is SYDVKM. The V end lost 2 bases, the J end lost 10 bases, and 9 bases lay between the germline ends. The CDR3 spans 11 residues. CDR3 region: CASSLSREQYF. CDR3 sequence (DNA): TGTGCCAGCAGTTTAAGCAGGGAACAGTACTTC.

This clone was seen more than once but under ten times. The chain is built from TRBV7-7 and TRBJ2-1; D tentatively fits TRBD1 or TRBD2 (5 bases each). The CDR3 is 13 amino acids. The germline V gene encodes CDR1 SSHAT and CDR2 FNYEAQ (reference sequence). Trimming stripped 5 bases from V and 10 bases from J, with 15 bases between. The CDR3 loop is CASSHDSGTEQFF. Written as DNA, the CDR3 is TGTGCCAGCAGCCATGACAGCGGCACCGAGCAGTTCTTC.

This clone was counted only a few times. The same CDR3 arises from other DNA sequences in this sample as well. V usage is TRBV29-1 and J usage is TRBJ1-1, with 9 bases that match TRBD1. The CDR3 consists of 12 residues. Germline V gene lookup returns CDR1 SQVTM and CDR2 ANQGSEA. V shed 6 bases and J 4 bases; nucleotides not matched to a gene: 3. CDR3 residues: CSVRTGATEAFF. The CDR3 coding sequence is TGCAGCGTGCGGACAGGGGCCACTGAAGCTTTCTTT.